The clone carrying this T cell receptor (beta chain) has just one count. The data were obtained in a study of blood T cell repertoires in COVID-19. Libraries were prepared by immunoSEQ multiplex PCR; TCRdb keeps only in-frame clonotypes and omits some of them. The sample includes 300,000 to 450,000 clones, more than 80% of them seen just once. All enrollees were roughly 18 to 100 years old and from about 25 US areas. Symptom resolution, clearance, or two negative PCRs marked the recovered donors of Cohort 3. The V gene's germline CDR1 is KGHSH and CDR2 LQKENI. V was shortened by 2 bases and J by 8 bases, with 16 bases between the two germline ends. This CDR3 spans 15 amino acids.

The sample comprised PBMCs or T cells enriched from blood (not recorded which). The V gene is TRBV18, the J gene TRBJ2-1, with D possibly TRBD1 on 6 matching bases. This TCR was sampled from a man between 18 and 29 years old who had recovered from COVID-19. The CDR3 is CASSPSTQGGHEQFF. DNA of the CDR3: TGTGCCAGCTCACCATCTACCCAAGGGGGACATGAGCAGTTCTTC.